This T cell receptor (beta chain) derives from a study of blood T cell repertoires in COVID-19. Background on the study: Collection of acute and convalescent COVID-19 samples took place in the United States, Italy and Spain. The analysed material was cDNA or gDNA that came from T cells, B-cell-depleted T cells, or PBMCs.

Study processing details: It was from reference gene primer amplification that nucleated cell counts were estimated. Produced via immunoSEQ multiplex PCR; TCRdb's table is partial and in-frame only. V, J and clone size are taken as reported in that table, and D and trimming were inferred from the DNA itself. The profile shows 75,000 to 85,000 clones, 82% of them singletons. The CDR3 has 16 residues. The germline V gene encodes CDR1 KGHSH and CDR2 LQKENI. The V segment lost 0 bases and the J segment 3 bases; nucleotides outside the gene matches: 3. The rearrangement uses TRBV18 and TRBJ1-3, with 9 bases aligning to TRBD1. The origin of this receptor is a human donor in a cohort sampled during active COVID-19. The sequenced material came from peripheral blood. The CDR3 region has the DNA TGTGCCAGCTCACCACCCACAGGGGGCCGTGGAAACACCATATATTTT. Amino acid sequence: CASSPPTGGRGNTIYF.